This entry lists 14 T cell receptor beta chains sequenced from one sample in a study of memory CD8 T cells in hepatitis C reinfection. Data came from immunoSEQ multiplex PCR; TCRdb stores just in-frame clones and leaves some out. Its clone listing holds about 80 clones. The time point was: pre-reinfection, 55 to 20 weeks before reinfection detection. The sorted cells went straight to TCR sequencing with no prior in vitro expansion. The sample taken for sequencing was HCV tetramer-positive CD8+ T cells sorted from blood. The receptors stem from a man in his forties or fifties with hepatitis C virus infection.

This rearrangement joins TRBV27 to TRBJ2-1, with TRBD2 matching over 10 bases. This CDR3 is built from 17 residues. The V segment lost 7 bases and the J segment 9 bases; nucleotides outside the gene matches: 18. CDR1 MNHEY and CDR2 SMNVEV come from the germline V gene (reference sequence). The CDR3 reads CASNPSAGGPGLGEQFF. The CDR3, as DNA: TGTGCCAGCAATCCCTCAGCGGGAGGGCCGGGGTTGGGTGAGCAGTTCTTC.

The chain carries TRBV5-6 and TRBJ1-2; TRBD1 agrees at 11 bases. Trimming cost V 4 bases and J 8 bases; bases outside gene matches: 19. Germline V CDR1 and CDR2: SGHDT, YYEEEE. CDR3 length: 18 residues. The DNA for the CDR3 is TGTGCCAGCAGCCAGGGTGGGGACAGGGGGGATCCAGGTGACGGCTACACCTTC. It yields the protein CASSQGGDRGDPGDGYTF.

The sample holds one count of this clone. The gene calls are TRBV4-2 and TRBJ2-1; 11 nucleotides agree with TRBD2. CDR1 and CDR2 (germline): LGHNA, YNFKEQ. J lost 9 bases, V lost 0 bases, and 7 bases had no gene match. The CDR3 is 16 amino acids. As DNA, the CDR3 is TGTGCCAGCAGCCAAGAGACTAGCGGGACCTGGGGTGAGCAGTTCTTC. It yields the protein CASSQETSGTWGEQFF.

DNA of the CDR3: TGCGCCAGCAGGCATGCGACAGGGGATAATTCACCCCTCCACTTT. This translates into CASRHATGDNSPLHF. This chain links TRBV4-1 with TRBJ1-6, with 8 bases matching TRBD1. The CDR3 is 15 residues long. CDR1 and CDR2 (germline): MGHRA, YSYEKL. V lost 6 bases to trimming and J lost 5 bases; unmatched junction nucleotides: 6.

This clone has just a few counts. This rearrangement joins TRBV28 to TRBJ2-7; 8 nucleotides agree with TRBD2. The V gene's germline CDR1 is MDHEN and CDR2 SYDVKM. The CDR3 covers 20 residues. The V gene end was trimmed by 4 bases and the J gene end by 4 bases; junction bases not matched to a gene: 24. Here the CDR3 reads CASSSQVGGRHSGRIYEQYF. The CDR3 coding sequence is TGTGCCAGCAGTTCCCAGGTCGGAGGGCGGCACAGCGGGAGAATATACGAGCAGTACTTC.

The chain has TRBV4-2 and TRBJ2-3, with 9 bases fitting TRBD2. Per germline, CDR1 LGHNA and CDR2 YNFKEQ. Trimming cost V 0 bases and J 6 bases; bases outside gene matches: 10. This CDR3 comprises 17 residues. The CDR3: CASSQELAAGGGDTQYF. The CDR3 DNA follows: TGTGCCAGCAGCCAAGAATTGGCAGCGGGAGGTGGCGATACGCAGTATTTT.

This clone was detected once. The chain uses TRBV7-6 and TRBJ1-1, with a possible D match to TRBD1 (5 bases). The CDR3 has 12 residues. Trimming removed 5 bases at V and 6 bases at J, with 10 bases between. The germline CDR1 and CDR2 sequences are SGHVS and FNYEAQ. CDR3 amino acids: CASSHRGAEAFF. The CDR3 nucleotides read TGTGCCAGCAGCCACCGGGGGGCTGAAGCTTTCTTT.

V usage is TRBV5-1 and J usage is TRBJ2-7, with a tentative D call TRBD2 (6 bases). CDR1 SGHRS and CDR2 YFSETQ come from the germline V gene. The length of the CDR3 is 16 residues. V was trimmed by 4 bases and J by 0 bases, leaving 17 bases between them. CDR3 sequence (DNA): TGCGCCAGCAGCCCCTATGTAGCGGTGAACTCCTACGAGCAGTACTTC. Its translation: CASSPYVAVNSYEQYF.

This clone is labeled hyperexpanded. This same CDR3 is encoded by further DNA sequences in the sample. The chain is built from TRBV7-8 and TRBJ2-7; 9 nucleotides agree with TRBD2. CDR1 and CDR2 (germline): SGHVS, FQNEAQ. The V segment lost 0 bases and the J segment 0 bases; nucleotides outside the gene matches: 12. The CDR3 is 19 amino acids. In DNA, the CDR3 is TGTGCCAGCAGCTTAGCTAGCCTCGGACTAGCGTTGAGCTCCTACGAGCAGTACTTC. Protein product: CASSLASLGLALSSYEQYF.

A remark on this clone: This CDR3 fails to terminate in the conserved phenylalanine or tryptophan, so it likely reflects a read error. The J gene is TRBJ1-1, the V gene TRBV9; no reliable D call. This CDR3 contains 13 residues. CDR1 SGDLS and CDR2 YYNGEE come from the germline V gene. V was trimmed by 3 bases and J by 4 bases, leaving 10 bases between them. CDR3 loop: CASSAVEGTEAFL. Here the CDR3 DNA reads TGTGCCAGCAGCGCAGTTGAGGGCACTGAAGCTTTCCTT.

The gene calls are TRBV14 and TRBJ2-1; a possible D gene is TRBD1 (6 bases). Trimming pared 5 bases from V and 5 bases from J, leaving 22 bases between. Germline CDR1 reads SGHDN; CDR2 reads FVKESK. CDR3 length: 17 residues. The CDR3 sequence: CASSNPTGTFMDNEQFF. In nucleotides, the CDR3 is TGTGCCAGCAGCAATCCGACAGGAACTTTTATGGACAATGAGCAGTTCTTC.

This chain connects TRBV13 to TRBJ2-2; unclear D gene. The germline V gene has CDR1 PRHDT and CDR2 FYEKMQ (reference sequence). This CDR3 has 13 amino acids. Trimming took off 2 bases at V and 4 bases at J, with 5 bases between the two ends. The CDR3: CASSLTGTGELFF. CDR3 coding DNA: TGTGCCAGCAGCTTAACCGGCACCGGGGAGCTGTTTTTT.

The V call is TRBV19, the J call TRBJ2-5, with TRBD1 matching 8 bases. Germline V gene data show CDR1 as LNHDA and CDR2 as SQIVND (reference sequence). The CDR3 runs 15 residues. V was clipped by 3 bases and J by 5 bases; unmatched bases: 8. DNA of the CDR3: TGTGCCAGTAGTATTCCAGGGGGCGCGTGGGAGACCCAGTACTTC. This codes for CASSIPGGAWETQYF.

This clone appeared once. V gene TRBV4-2 combines with J gene TRBJ2-1; TRBD2 agrees at 10 bases. V gave up 0 bases and J gave up 8 bases; unmatched junction bases: 10. The CDR3 loop spans 17 amino acids. Germline CDR1 LGHNA, CDR2 YNFKEQ. CDR3 nucleotide sequence: TGTGCCAGCAGCCAAGAACTGGCAGCGGGAGGGGGGGATGAGCAGTTCTTC. It is translated as CASSQELAAGGGDEQFF.